The sequence of this TCR beta chain was determined in a study of blood T cell repertoires in COVID-19. Study details: Samples representing acute and convalescent COVID-19 were sourced from the United States, Italy and Spain. T cells, B-cell-depleted T cells, or PBMCs supplied cDNA or gDNA.

Authors' data handling: Using reference gene primer amplification, nucleated cell counts were estimated. Produced via immunoSEQ multiplex PCR; TCRdb's table is partial and in-frame only. D and trimming come from the DNA, and the V and J calls and clone size come from that table. This table has approximately 34,000 clones, 88% appearing once. This clonotype was sampled from a human donor in a cohort sampled during active COVID-19. The sample was peripheral blood.

This chain's CDR3 is CASSGTQQRNTGELFF. The CDR3 nucleotides read TGTGCCAGTAGTGGTACCCAACAGAGAAACACCGGGGAGCTGTTTTTT. The chain couples TRBV19 to TRBJ2-2; D is unresolved. Trimming took off 5 bases at V and 2 bases at J, with 15 bases between the two ends. CDR1 is LNHDA, CDR2 SQIVND, per germline (reference sequence). The CDR3 length is 16 residues.